Listed below are T cell receptor beta chains from one sample, sequenced in a study of blood T cell repertoires in COVID-19. Sequencing was performed with immunoSEQ multiplex PCR; in TCRdb, only in-frame clones are kept and a portion is missing. Of about 380,000 clones listed, roughly 90% are singletons. The material sequenced was PBMCs or T cells enriched from blood (not recorded which). These receptors originate from a woman under 40 who had recovered from COVID-19. The CDR3 runs from the conserved cysteine through the conserved F or W. A D gene is named only where the DNA matches it firmly. Not every row has a clone size; where given, it reads once, few, many or a size class.

j_gene: TRBJ2-1
d_gene: TRBD1
len: 13
abundance: .
v_gene: TRBV29-1
CDR3aa: CSVGAGGRNEQFF
CDR3nt: TGCAGCGTTGGGGCAGGGGGCCGCAATGAGCAGTTCTTC

j_gene: TRBJ2-5
d_gene: TRBD2
len: 14
abundance: .
v_gene: TRBV2
CDR3aa: CASSPTGRVETQYF
CDR3nt: TGTGCCAGCAGTCCCACTGGGAGGGTGGAGACCCAGTACTTC

j_gene: TRBJ2-1
d_gene: .
len: 14
abundance: .
v_gene: TRBV28
CDR3aa: CASTLLLGDWPQFF
CDR3nt: TGTGCCAGCACCTTACTCCTGGGGGACTGGCCCCAATTCTTC

j_gene: TRBJ1-1
d_gene: .
len: 14
abundance: .
v_gene: TRBV19
CDR3aa: CASSTTALNTEAFF
CDR3nt: TGTGCCAGTAGCACCACAGCTTTGAACACTGAAGCTTTCTTT

j_gene: TRBJ2-5
d_gene: TRBD2
len: 18
abundance: .
v_gene: TRBV6-1
CDR3aa: CASSEARSGRVAGETQYF
CDR3nt: TGTGCCAGCAGTGAAGCGCGGAGCGGGAGGGTAGCGGGGGAGACCCAGTACTTC

j_gene: TRBJ1-1
d_gene: TRBD1
len: 14
abundance: .
v_gene: TRBV5-4
CDR3aa: CASSSTGLNTEAFF
CDR3nt: TGTGCCAGCAGCTCGACAGGGCTGAACACTGAAGCTTTCTTT

j_gene: TRBJ2-1
d_gene: TRBD2
len: 15
abundance: .
v_gene: TRBV13
CDR3aa: CASSPTSGVYNEQFF
CDR3nt: TGTGCCAGCAGCCCGACTAGCGGAGTCTACAATGAGCAGTTCTTC

j_gene: TRBJ2-7
d_gene: .
len: 18
abundance: .
v_gene: TRBV10-3
CDR3aa: CAISEPTGYRVGVYEQYF
CDR3nt: TGTGCCATCAGTGAGCCGACTGGATACAGGGTAGGGGTTTACGAGCAGTACTTC

j_gene: TRBJ2-2
d_gene: TRBD2
len: 16
abundance: .
v_gene: TRBV3-1/TRBV3-2
CDR3aa: CASSSRRGTSRGELFF
CDR3nt: TGTGCCAGCAGCTCCCGACGGGGGACTAGCAGGGGGGAGCTGTTTTTT

j_gene: TRBJ2-5
d_gene: .
len: 12
abundance: .
v_gene: TRBV2
CDR3aa: CASSEARETQYF
CDR3nt: TGTGCCAGCAGTGAAGCGAGGGAGACCCAGTACTTC

j_gene: TRBJ2-7
d_gene: TRBD1
len: 15
abundance: .
v_gene: TRBV3-1/TRBV3-2
CDR3aa: CASSPQGASRYEQYF
CDR3nt: TGTGCCAGCAGCCCTCAGGGGGCCTCTAGATACGAGCAGTACTTC

j_gene: TRBJ2-1
d_gene: TRBD1
len: 13
abundance: few
v_gene: TRBV2
CDR3aa: CASRGTGKEEQFF
CDR3nt: TGTGCCAGCAGAGGGACAGGGAAGGAAGAGCAGTTCTTC

j_gene: TRBJ2-1
d_gene: .
len: 17
abundance: once
v_gene: TRBV10-3
CDR3aa: CAISESLPSGGGNEQFF
CDR3nt: TGTGCCATCAGTGAGTCTCTCCCTAGCGGAGGGGGGAATGAGCAGTTCTTC

j_gene: TRBJ1-1
d_gene: TRBD1
len: 12
abundance: few
v_gene: TRBV6-5
CDR3aa: CASRYSGGRAFF
CDR3nt: TGTGCCAGCAGGTACTCAGGGGGCCGAGCTTTCTTT

j_gene: TRBJ1-2
d_gene: .
len: 14
abundance: .
v_gene: TRBV11-2
CDR3aa: CASSTGHRNYGYTF
CDR3nt: TGTGCCAGCAGCACCGGACACCGAAACTATGGCTACACCTTC

j_gene: TRBJ2-7
d_gene: .
len: 14
abundance: .
v_gene: TRBV19
CDR3aa: CASSIGGVSYEQYF
CDR3nt: TGTGCCAGTAGTATAGGCGGAGTCTCCTACGAGCAGTACTTC

j_gene: TRBJ2-5
d_gene: TRBD1
len: 15
abundance: .
v_gene: TRBV6-5
CDR3aa: CASSKGQGIGETQYF
CDR3nt: TGTGCCAGCAGTAAGGGACAGGGAATCGGGGAGACCCAGTACTTC

j_gene: TRBJ2-7
d_gene: .
len: 16
abundance: .
v_gene: TRBV28
CDR3aa: CASSLASGSETYEQYF
CDR3nt: TGTGCCAGCAGTTTGGCAAGCGGGTCCGAGACCTACGAGCAGTACTTC

j_gene: TRBJ2-2
d_gene: TRBD2
len: 16
abundance: .
v_gene: TRBV6-6
CDR3aa: CASSSLAGTNTGELFF
CDR3nt: TGTGCCAGCAGTTCACTAGCGGGGACGAACACCGGGGAGCTGTTTTTT

j_gene: TRBJ2-7
d_gene: TRBD1
len: 13
abundance: .
v_gene: TRBV27
CDR3aa: CASSLGTGGEQYF
CDR3nt: TGTGCCAGCAGTTTAGGGACAGGGGGCGAGCAGTACTTC

j_gene: TRBJ2-1
d_gene: .
len: 18
abundance: .
v_gene: TRBV27
CDR3aa: CASSFAPTGNLAYNEQFF
CDR3nt: TGTGCCAGCAGTTTTGCCCCAACAGGGAACCTAGCCTACAATGAGCAGTTCTTC

j_gene: TRBJ1-6
d_gene: .
len: 14
abundance: .
v_gene: TRBV7-8
CDR3aa: CASSLQGLHSPLHF
CDR3nt: TGTGCCAGCAGCTTACAGGGGTTACATTCACCCCTCCACTTT

j_gene: TRBJ1-1
d_gene: .
len: 15
abundance: .
v_gene: TRBV5-3
CDR3aa: CARSLHEGMNTEAFF
CDR3nt: TGTGCCAGAAGCTTGCACGAGGGAATGAACACTGAAGCTTTCTTT

j_gene: TRBJ1-1
d_gene: TRBD1
len: 18
abundance: .
v_gene: TRBV6-4
CDR3aa: CASSDRPGTGDGDTEAFF
CDR3nt: TGTGCCAGCAGTGACCGTCCCGGGACAGGGGACGGGGACACTGAAGCTTTCTTT

j_gene: TRBJ1-1
d_gene: TRBD1
len: 14
abundance: .
v_gene: TRBV15
CDR3aa: CATSRRGLNTEAFF
CDR3nt: TGTGCCACCAGCAGAAGGGGGCTGAACACTGAAGCTTTCTTT

j_gene: TRBJ2-3
d_gene: .
len: 15
abundance: .
v_gene: TRBV4-2
CDR3aa: CASSQEDSQGDTQYF
CDR3nt: TGTGCCAGCAGCCAAGAGGATAGCCAAGGAGATACGCAGTATTTT

j_gene: TRBJ2-3
d_gene: TRBD2
len: 16
abundance: .
v_gene: TRBV6-5
CDR3aa: CASSYLTSGYTDTQYF
CDR3nt: TGTGCCAGCAGTTACCTTACTAGCGGGTACACAGATACGCAGTATTTT